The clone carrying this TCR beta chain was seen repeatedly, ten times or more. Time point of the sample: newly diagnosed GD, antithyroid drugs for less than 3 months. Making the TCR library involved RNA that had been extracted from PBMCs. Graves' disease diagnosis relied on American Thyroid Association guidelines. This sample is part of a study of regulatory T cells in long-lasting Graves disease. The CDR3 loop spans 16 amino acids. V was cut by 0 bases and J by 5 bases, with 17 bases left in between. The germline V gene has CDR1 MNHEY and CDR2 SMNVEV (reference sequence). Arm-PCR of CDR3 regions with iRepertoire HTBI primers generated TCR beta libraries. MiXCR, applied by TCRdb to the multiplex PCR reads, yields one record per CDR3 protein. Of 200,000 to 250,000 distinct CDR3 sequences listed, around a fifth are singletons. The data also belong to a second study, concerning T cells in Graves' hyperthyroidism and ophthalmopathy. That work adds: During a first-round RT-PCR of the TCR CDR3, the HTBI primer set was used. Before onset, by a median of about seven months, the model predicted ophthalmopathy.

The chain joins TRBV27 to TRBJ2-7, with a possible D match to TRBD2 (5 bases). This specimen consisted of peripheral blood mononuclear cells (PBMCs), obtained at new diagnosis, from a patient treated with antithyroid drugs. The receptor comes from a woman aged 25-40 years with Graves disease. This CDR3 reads CASSLSLGVLAHEQYF. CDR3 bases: TGTGCCAGCAGTTTATCGCTTGGGGTCCTAGCCCACGAGCAGTACTTC.